The 32 T cell receptor beta chains listed next were all sequenced from one sample in a study of T cell repertoires in cytomegalovirus infection. Via MiXCR, TCRdb re-called the reads, giving one row per CDR3 protein. This sample has some 700,000 distinct CDR3 sequences, with roughly 36% found just once. The source material was PBMCs. These receptors were taken from a human donor in good health (CMV status not recorded). Some clones in this sample may be carry-over from other donors' samples.

The rearrangement links TRBV20-1 to TRBJ2-6; TRBD1 aligns across 9 bases. The germline V gene has CDR1 DFQATT and CDR2 SNEGSKA (reference sequence). The CDR3 is 18 residues long. V dropped 5 bases and J dropped 0; count of bases not matched to a gene: 11. The CDR3 bases are TGCAGTGCTCATAAGCAGCCGGGACAGGGCTCTGGGGCCAACGTCCTGACTTTC. The encoded protein is CSAHKQPGQGSGANVLTF.

This clonotype was recorded a few times. The chain uses TRBV11-2 and TRBJ2-1, with D perhaps matching TRBD1 (5 bases). CDR1 and CDR2 (germline): SGHAT, FQNNGV. The CDR3 spans 16 residues. Trimming shortened V by 0 bases and J by 3 bases, and 12 bases separated the two germline ends. In DNA, the CDR3 is TGTGCCAGCAGCTTAGAGGTCTGGGGCTACTACAATGAGCAGTTCTTC. It translates to CASSLEVWGYYNEQFF. Together with reference TRBV11-2 and TRBJ2-1, the CDR3 gives the full variable domain: EAGVAQSPRYKIIEKRQSVAFWCNPISGHATLYWYQQILGQGPKLLIQFQNNGVVDDSQLPKDRFSAERLKGVDSTLKIQPAKLEDSAVYLCASSLEVWGYYNEQFFGPGTRLTVL.

This clonotype was seen a handful of times. The genes are TRBV6-1 and TRBJ2-3; a possible D gene is TRBD1 (5 bases). The germline V and J ends were trimmed by 5 bases and 2 bases, with 11 bases remaining between them. This CDR3 spans 14 amino acids. Germline values: CDR1 MNHNS, CDR2 SASEGT. CDR3 coding DNA: TGTGCCAGCAGTTATGCAGGGTTCACAGATACGCAGTATTTT. This gives the protein CASSYAGFTDTQYF.

This clonotype turned up a few times. The gene calls are TRBV20-1 and TRBJ1-2; 12 nucleotides agree with TRBD1. The CDR3 totals 14 residues. With V trimmed by 3 bases and J by 7 bases, 6 bases remained unmatched. From germline, CDR1 is DFQATT and CDR2 SNEGSKA (reference sequence). The CDR3 here is CSASTGTGGSGYTF. The CDR3 DNA follows: TGCAGTGCTAGTACCGGGACAGGGGGCTCTGGCTACACCTTC.

In nucleotides, the CDR3 is TGCAGTGCGACGCGGAGCAGGGGGGCCCCTGAGCAGTTCTTC. It specifies CSATRSRGAPEQFF. V usage is TRBV20-1 and J usage is TRBJ2-1; D may be TRBD1 (7 bases). Germline V gives CDR1 DFQATT, CDR2 SNEGSKA (reference sequence). This CDR3 is built from 14 residues. V was pared by 6 bases and J by 9 bases, with 21 bases between.

The gene calls are TRBV5-1 and TRBJ2-7, with 10 positions matching TRBD2. The CDR3 consists of 16 residues. V gave up 5 bases and J gave up 8 bases; unmatched junction bases: 16. CDR1 and CDR2 (germline): SGHRS, YFSETQ. The CDR3: CASSPEAGGGPGKQYF. CDR3 coding DNA: TGCGCCAGCAGTCCCGAAGCGGGAGGGGGGCCGGGCAAGCAGTACTTC.

V usage is TRBV6-1 and J usage is TRBJ2-4, with 12 positions matching TRBD1. CDR1 is MNHNS, CDR2 SASEGT, per germline. The ends lost 3 bases at V and 3 bases at J; junction bases unmatched: 6. This CDR3 has 17 residues. CDR3 bases: TGTGCCAGCAGTGAGGGGGACAGGGGGCAGGTCAAAAACATTCAGTACTTC. This encodes CASSEGDRGQVKNIQYF.

This clonotype was seen a few times. The gene calls are TRBV27 and TRBJ2-7; D might be TRBD1 (5 bases). Trimming pared 2 bases from V and 3 bases from J, leaving 17 bases between. The V gene's germline CDR1 is MNHEY and CDR2 SMNVEV (reference sequence). The CDR3 sequence is 16 residues long. The chain's CDR3 is CASSLSYRLKDYEQYF. The CDR3 bases are TGTGCCAGCAGTTTAAGTTACAGGCTAAAAGACTACGAGCAGTACTTC.

V and J are TRBV19 and TRBJ2-7, with 7 bases fitting TRBD1. The CDR3 contains 13 residues. Germline values: CDR1 LNHDA, CDR2 SQIVND (reference sequence). The V segment lost 6 bases and the J segment 5 bases; nucleotides outside the gene matches: 7. The CDR3 here is CASSRGGADEQYF. CDR3 sequence (DNA): TGTGCCAGTAGCCGAGGGGGCGCGGACGAGCAGTACTTC.

J is TRBJ1-4 and V is TRBV6-5, with a weak D call TRBD1 (6 bases). CDR1 is MNHEY and CDR2 is SVGAGI in the germline V gene. This CDR3 region has 16 residues. V shed 6 bases and J shed 7 bases, with 21 bases lying between them. Here the CDR3 DNA reads TGTGCCAGCAGAGTGGGGGGGGCGCTTATGAGTGAAAAACTGTTTTTT. Translation: CASRVGGALMSEKLFF.

This chain links TRBV12-3 or TRBV12-4 with TRBJ2-2; TRBD2 matches 8 bases. The CDR3 loop spans 19 amino acids. V lost 7 bases and J lost 6; bases outside the gene matches: 22. The CDR3 coding sequence is TGTGCCAGCATCCTTTCCTCTTTGCGGGGGGCGAATCACGCCGGGGAGCTGTTTTTT. Its translation: CASILSSLRGANHAGELFF.

This clonotype was seen at least ten times. The chain links TRBV6-2 or TRBV6-3 to TRBJ1-4, with 9 nucleotides matching TRBD1. Germline V gene lookup returns CDR1 MNHEY and CDR2 SVGEGT. The CDR3 loop spans 15 amino acids. V trimming: 5 bases; J trimming: 5 bases; junction bases outside the gene matches: 6. CDR3 nucleotide sequence: TGTGCCAGCAGTCAGAATGGACAGGGGAATGAAAAACTGTTTTTT. It codes for CASSQNGQGNEKLFF.

J is TRBJ2-1 and V is TRBV11-1; 11 bases fit TRBD2. Germline values: CDR1 SGHAT, CDR2 FQDESV (reference sequence). The CDR3 contains 19 residues. V lost 6 bases to trimming and J lost 2 bases; unmatched junction nucleotides: 15. CDR3 sequence: CASRRTLAGAQFAYNEQFF. CDR3 nucleotides: TGTGCCAGCAGACGAACACTAGCGGGAGCCCAGTTCGCCTACAATGAGCAGTTCTTC.

This clonotype appeared a few times. The CDR3 is CASKRAHGYTF. CDR3 in DNA: TGTGCCAGCAAGCGGGCCCATGGCTACACCTTC. V and J are TRBV28 and TRBJ1-2, with no clear D. Trimming removed 7 bases from V and 6 bases from J, with 9 bases in between. The CDR3 extends over 11 amino acids. Germline CDR1 and CDR2: MDHEN and SYDVKM.

The rearrangement uses TRBV19 and TRBJ2-2; 8 bases fit TRBD1. The CDR3 sequence is 12 residues long. The germline V gene encodes CDR1 LNHDA and CDR2 SQIVND (reference sequence). V lost 6 bases to trimming and J lost 15 bases; unmatched junction nucleotides: 9. CDR3 coding DNA: TGTGCCAGTAGAACTGGACAGGGAGAGTTGTTTTTT. The encoded protein is CASRTGQGELFF.

Turning to this clonotype: The final CDR3 position lacks the conserved phenylalanine or tryptophan, pointing to a likely read error. This rearrangement joins TRBV12-3 or TRBV12-4 to TRBJ1-5; 9 bases align to TRBD1. This CDR3 region has 15 residues. V trimming: 6 bases; J trimming: 3 bases; junction bases outside the gene matches: 6. As DNA, the CDR3 is TGTGCCAGCAGCCCCGGGACAGGGTACAATCAGCCCCAGCATTCT. Its translation is CASSPGTGYNQPQHS.

In regard to this clonotype: A much larger clonotype is one base distant, so this may be a read error. The V call is TRBV7-2, the J call TRBJ1-1; D is perhaps TRBD1 (5 bases). Germline-derived CDR1 and CDR2 are SGHTA and FQGNSA. The CDR3 totals 13 residues. This chain's CDR3 is CDSSSLGTTEAFF. The DNA of the CDR3 is TGTGACAGCAGCTCCTTGGGGACTACTGAAGCTTTCTTT.

Ten or more counts support this clonotype. V gene TRBV7-9 combines with J gene TRBJ2-5; 9 bases are shared with TRBD2. This CDR3 has 17 amino acids. Trimming took 5 bases from V and 2 from J; bases not matched to a gene: 12. Germline V CDR1 and CDR2: SEHNR, FQNEAQ (reference sequence). CDR3 amino acids: CASSPSRGGRVQETQYF. In nucleotides, the CDR3 is TGTGCCAGCAGCCCTTCGCGGGGCGGGAGGGTGCAAGAGACCCAGTACTTC.

The sample holds a few counts of this clonotype. The chain carries TRBV7-9 and TRBJ1-3; D is uncertain. Germline V gene lookup returns CDR1 SEHNR and CDR2 FQNEAQ (reference sequence). The V gene lost 4 bases and the J gene lost 0 bases, with 10 bases spanning the gap. The CDR3 sequence is 15 residues long. The CDR3 reads CASSSPLFSGNTIYF. The CDR3, as DNA: TGTGCCAGCAGCTCCCCACTGTTCTCTGGAAACACCATATATTTT.

V usage is TRBV12-3 or TRBV12-4 and J usage is TRBJ2-5, with D perhaps given as TRBD1 or TRBD2 (6 bases each). The CDR3 is made up of 14 amino acids. Trimming cost V 7 bases and J 4 bases, with 16 bases left between them. This CDR3 is CASKGGGRLETQYF. The CDR3, as DNA: TGTGCCAGCAAAGGAGGGGGGAGGTTAGAGACCCAGTACTTC.

This chain joins TRBV7-8 and TRBJ2-7, with D possibly called TRBD1 or TRBD2 (6 bases each). The length of the CDR3 is 16 residues. V was clipped by 5 bases and J by 2 bases, with 19 bases between them. Germline V CDR1 and CDR2: SGHVS, FQNEAQ. Here the CDR3 reads CASSPPSRGGAYEQYF. CDR3 DNA sequence: TGTGCCAGCAGCCCACCAAGCAGGGGAGGCGCCTACGAGCAGTACTTC.

The rearrangement joins TRBV7-9 to TRBJ1-2, with 7 bases lining up with TRBD1. CDR1 and CDR2 from the germline V gene are SEHNR and FQNEAQ (reference sequence). V shed 3 bases and J 3 bases; nucleotides not matched to a gene: 10. This CDR3 comprises 16 residues. As DNA, the CDR3 is TGTGCCAGCAGCTTTGTCCCGGCAGGGGGGGACTATGGCTACACCTTC. Residues: CASSFVPAGGDYGYTF.

The chain combines TRBV28 with TRBJ1-5; D unresolved. There are 16 residues in the CDR3. CDR1 is MDHEN and CDR2 is SYDVKM in the germline V gene. Trimming cost V 6 bases and J 0 bases, with 15 bases left between them. The DNA of the CDR3 is TGTGCCAGCAGCTCGCCCCGGCAGCATAGCAATCAGCCCCAGCATTTT. Translation gives CASSSPRQHSNQPQHF.

The chain carries TRBV7-9 and TRBJ1-2; D remains unclear. The CDR3 extends over 15 amino acids. Germline V gene lookup returns CDR1 SEHNR and CDR2 FQNEAQ (reference sequence). V gave up 4 bases and J gave up 1 base, with 13 bases separating them. The CDR3 is CASSSNPGSNYGYTF. CDR3 DNA sequence: TGTGCCAGCAGCTCCAACCCGGGTAGTAACTATGGCTACACCTTC.

This chain connects TRBV2 to TRBJ2-2; D is perhaps TRBD1 or TRBD2 (5 bases each). Germline CDR1 SNHLY, CDR2 FYNNEI. Trimming took 6 bases from V and 4 from J, leaving 15 bases between them. This CDR3 has 15 residues. The CDR3 sequence is CASRGAGRATGELFF. The CDR3 DNA follows: TGTGCCAGCAGAGGGGCAGGGCGGGCCACCGGGGAGCTGTTTTTT.

This clonotype showed up many times. The CDR3, as DNA: TGTGCCAGCAGCTCCCCGGGACTGTCACACAATGAGCAGTTCTTC. This codes for CASSSPGLSHNEQFF. The chain joins TRBV7-2 to TRBJ2-1; D might be TRBD2 (6 bases). CDR1 is SGHTA and CDR2 is FQGNSA in the germline V gene. CDR3 size: 15 residues. Trimming removed 4 bases at V and 5 bases at J, with 15 bases between.

On this clonotype itself: A junction boundary mismatches the germline segment, possibly from a read error. This chain links TRBV7-6 with TRBJ1-2; 11 positions match TRBD1. Germline lookup yields CDR1 SGHVS and CDR2 FNYEAQ. The CDR3 spans 13 residues. The CDR3 loop reads CASASGNRDRGIF. CDR3 nucleotides: TGTGCCAGCGCCTCTGGAAACCGGGACAGGGGGATCTTC.

The rearrangement links TRBV5-1 to TRBJ2-3; weak D call: TRBD2 (5 bases). Germline lookup yields CDR1 SGHRS and CDR2 YFSETQ. Trimming pared 0 bases from V and 2 bases from J, leaving 10 bases between. The CDR3 spans 15 residues. The CDR3 DNA follows: TGCGCCAGCAGCTTGGAGAGGACTGACACAGATACGCAGTATTTT. Residues: CASSLERTDTDTQYF.

This clonotype was detected a few times. The chain carries TRBV28 and TRBJ2-7; a weak D match, TRBD2 (5 bases). Germline lookup yields CDR1 MDHEN and CDR2 SYDVKM. There are 14 residues in the CDR3. The germline V and J ends were trimmed by 3 bases and 5 bases, with 14 bases remaining between them. This chain's CDR3 is CASSFVGVRNEQYF. CDR3 bases: TGTGCCAGCAGTTTTGTCGGGGTTCGAAACGAGCAGTACTTC.

This clonotype was seen a few times. The DNA for the CDR3 is TGCGCCAGCAGCTTGCGCGACACAGGAGACGAGCAGTACTTC. Its translation: CASSLRDTGDEQYF. This chain uses TRBV5-1 with TRBJ2-7, with a possible D match to TRBD1 (5 bases). The germline CDR1 and CDR2 sequences are SGHRS and YFSETQ. The V end was cut by 1 base, the J end by 5 bases, with 13 bases between. The CDR3 is 14 residues long.

In its sample, this clonotype was seen once. V gene TRBV5-1 combines with J gene TRBJ2-7; D is ambiguous. The CDR3 loop spans 13 amino acids. Trimming cost V 2 bases and J 6 bases, with 12 bases left between them. Germline V CDR1 and CDR2: SGHRS, YFSETQ. The CDR3 here is CASSFVGSLEQYF. CDR3 DNA: TGCGCCAGCAGCTTCGTGGGATCGCTCGAGCAGTACTTC.

J is TRBJ2-2 and V is TRBV12-3 or TRBV12-4; TRBD2 agrees at 10 bases. J was trimmed by 9 bases and V by 6 bases; bases with no gene match: 10. The CDR3 has 15 residues. The CDR3 reads CASSLGSSGSRELFF. CDR3 sequence (DNA): TGTGCCAGCAGCCTAGGGTCTAGCGGGAGTAGGGAGCTGTTTTTT.